What follows are 21 T cell receptor beta chains derived from one specimen sequenced in a study of blood T cell repertoires in COVID-19. Libraries were prepared by immunoSEQ multiplex PCR; TCRdb keeps only in-frame clonotypes and omits some of them. The sample has roughly 440,000 clones; about 91% are singletons. The sample taken for sequencing was peripheral blood. The origin of the receptors is a woman aged 50 to 60 with COVID-19, enrolled during active disease.

The chain is built from TRBV20-1 and TRBJ2-7, with TRBD2 matching 9 bases. Germline CDR1 and CDR2: DFQATT and SNEGSKA (reference sequence). With V trimmed by 3 bases and J by 4 bases, 13 bases remained unmatched. This CDR3 region has 16 residues. The CDR3: CSASASGVPGSYEQYF. CDR3 bases: TGCAGTGCTAGTGCTAGCGGGGTCCCGGGGAGTTACGAGCAGTACTTC.

V usage is TRBV4-1 and J usage is TRBJ2-3, with 10 nucleotides matching TRBD2. CDR3 length: 18 residues. V lost 4 bases to trimming and J lost 4 bases; unmatched junction nucleotides: 14. Germline loops: CDR1 MGHRA, CDR2 YSYEKL. CDR3 coding DNA: TGCGCCAGCAGCCCTCAACAACTAGCGGGGATAAATGCAGATACGCAGTATTTT. Translation: CASSPQQLAGINADTQYF.

The chain recombines TRBV6-5 with TRBJ2-3; no clear D. Deletions cut 6 bases from V and 2 bases from J, with 3 bases between. This CDR3 contains 11 residues. Looked up from germline, CDR1 is MNHEY and CDR2 is SVGAGI. This CDR3 is CASRYTDTQYF. The CDR3 nucleotides read TGTGCCAGCAGATACACAGATACGCAGTATTTT.

This clone appeared a single time. DNA of the CDR3: TGTGCCGCCAACAGAGTCGGGGGCAATCAGCCCCAGCATTTT. Protein: CAANRVGGNQPQHF. The chain is built from TRBV19 and TRBJ1-5; no clear D gene. Deletions cut 11 bases from V and 2 bases from J, with 16 bases between. The CDR3 covers 14 residues. The germline CDR1 and CDR2 sequences are LNHDA and SQIVND (reference sequence).

V gene TRBV7-7 combines with J gene TRBJ2-1, with D possibly being TRBD2 (5 bases). This CDR3 has 13 residues. Germline V gene sequence: CDR1 SSHAT, CDR2 FNYEAQ (reference sequence). V lost 1 base to trimming and J lost 9 bases, with 10 bases between them. CDR3 DNA: TGTGCCAGCAGCTTAGACCACAGCGGTGAGCAGTTCTTC. It yields the protein CASSLDHSGEQFF.

This clone was observed once. The rearrangement uses TRBV3-1 (or the pseudogene TRBV3-2) and TRBJ1-2; possible D gene TRBD1, 6 bases. CDR1 LGHDT and CDR2 YNNKEL come from the germline V gene (reference sequence). Trimming took 0 bases from V and 6 from J, leaving 17 bases between them. This CDR3 contains 16 residues. The CDR3 DNA reads as TGTGCCAGCAGCCAAGATCCCAGGGGAGGGTGGCATGGCTACACCTTC. It codes for CASSQDPRGGWHGYTF.

This clone has ten or more counts. The chain uses TRBV29-1 and TRBJ1-1; 7 bases map to TRBD1. This CDR3 has 12 amino acids. Germline assignment: CDR1 SQVTM and CDR2 ANQGSEA. V was pared by 6 bases and J by 6 bases, with 7 bases of the junction left unmatched. The CDR3 here is CSVGTGVAEAFF. The CDR3, as DNA: TGCAGCGTGGGAACAGGGGTAGCTGAAGCTTTCTTT.

CDR3 coding DNA: TGTGCCAGCACCGAGGGGGTAATTACGGGAAGTCTCCTCCACTTT. It encodes CASTEGVITGSLLHF. This chain connects TRBV21-1 to TRBJ1-6; the D call of TRBD1 is as the table states it, not checked on the DNA. TRBV21-1 is reported as a pseudogene. CDR3 length: 15 amino acids.

This chain connects TRBV7-3 to TRBJ1-4; D remains unclear. CDR1 is SGHTA, CDR2 FQGTGA, per germline. The CDR3 is 16 amino acids. The V and J ends lost 0 bases and 2 bases respectively, with 10 bases between them. The DNA for the CDR3 is TGTGCCAGCAGCTTAACCCCCAGGCAGACTAATGAAAAACTGTTTTTT. Amino acid sequence: CASSLTPRQTNEKLFF. The full variable domain, in which reference TRBV7-3 and TRBJ1-4 provide the parts outside the CDR3, is GAGVSQTPSNKVTEKGKYVELRCDPISGHTALYWYRQSLGQGPEFLIYFQGTGAADDSGLPNDRFFAVRPEGSVSTLKIQRTERGDSAVYLCASSLTPRQTNEKLFFGSGTQLSVL.

V usage is TRBV7-2 and J usage is TRBJ2-7, with D possibly TRBD1 on 5 matching bases. This CDR3 has 12 residues. Trimming took 2 bases from V and 3 from J, leaving 5 bases between them. Germline V gene data show CDR1 as SGHTA and CDR2 as FQGNSA. For the CDR3, the DNA is TGTGCCAGCAGCTTAAGGGGCTACGAGCAGTACTTC. Residues: CASSLRGYEQYF.

V gene TRBV10-3 combines with J gene TRBJ1-2; a possible D gene is TRBD1 (5 bases). Trimming removed 6 bases at V and 7 bases at J, with 12 bases between. The germline CDR1 and CDR2 sequences are ENHRY and SYGVKD. This CDR3 is 12 amino acids long. CDR3 sequence reads: CAIRDGARGYTF. In DNA, the CDR3 is TGTGCCATCAGGGATGGGGCCCGTGGCTACACCTTC.

J is TRBJ1-1 and V is TRBV6-5; 7 positions agree with TRBD1. CDR1 is MNHEY, CDR2 SVGAGI, per germline. This CDR3 has 15 amino acids. After removal of 2 bases from V and 3 bases from J, the junction contained 6 bases not matched to a gene. For the CDR3, the DNA is TGTGCCAGCAGTTACGGACTTACAGGGGACACTGAAGCTTTCTTT. This translates into CASSYGLTGDTEAFF.

This sequence joins TRBV11-3 and TRBJ1-6, with D perhaps TRBD1 (5 bases). Germline loops: CDR1 SGHNT, CDR2 YENEEA. With 4 bases removed from V and 11 bases from J, the gap between germline ends came to 15 bases. This CDR3 has 14 amino acids. The CDR3 loop is CASSSGAGGAPLHF. The CDR3 DNA reads as TGTGCCAGCAGCTCCGGGGCCGGGGGTGCACCCCTCCACTTT. The full variable domain, rest sourced from reference TRBV11-3 and TRBJ1-6, is EAGVVQSPRYKIIEKKQPVAFWCNPISGHNTLYWYLQNLGQGPELLIRYENEEAVDDSQLPKDRFSAERLKGVDSTLKIQPAELGDSAVYLCASSSGAGGAPLHFGNGTRLTVT.

The CDR3 sequence: CASSPGGDTGELFF. The CDR3 DNA reads as TGCGCCAGCAGCCCTGGGGGGGACACCGGGGAGCTGTTTTTT. The chain joins TRBV5-1 to TRBJ2-2; 7 positions agree with TRBD2. Germline CDR1 reads SGHRS; CDR2 reads YFSETQ. The CDR3 spans 14 residues. V shed 4 bases and J 3 bases; nucleotides not matched to a gene: 3.

This chain uses TRBV30 with TRBJ1-1, with 9 bases that match TRBD1. This CDR3 spans 16 amino acids. Germline V gives CDR1 GTSNPN, CDR2 SVGIG (reference sequence). V lost 7 bases to trimming and J lost 3 bases; unmatched junction nucleotides: 15. The CDR3 sequence: CALVVTGGAADTEAFF. The DNA of the CDR3 is TGTGCCTTGGTTGTGACAGGGGGGGCAGCGGACACTGAAGCTTTCTTT.

This chain joins TRBV5-1 and TRBJ1-1, with 10 bases aligning to TRBD1. Trimming cost V 0 bases and J 5 bases; bases outside gene matches: 7. The CDR3 runs 16 residues. Germline V gene data show CDR1 as SGHRS and CDR2 as YFSETQ. The CDR3 DNA reads TGCGCCAGCAGCTTGGAGACAGGGGGCTTTGGGACTGAAGCTTTCTTT. This codes for CASSLETGGFGTEAFF.

V and J are TRBV30 and TRBJ1-6; D possibly corresponds to TRBD1 (6 bases). Germline V gives CDR1 GTSNPN, CDR2 SVGIG (reference sequence). With 3 bases removed from V and 6 bases from J, the gap between germline ends came to 9 bases. The CDR3 spans 13 residues. DNA for the CDR3: TGTGCCTGGAGGAAGGACAGTAATTCACCCCTCCACTTT. Translated, it gives CAWRKDSNSPLHF.

The rearrangement uses TRBV7-9 and TRBJ1-4, with D tentatively TRBD1 (6 bases). The V and J ends lost 3 bases and 8 bases respectively, with 13 bases between them. There are 14 residues in the CDR3. CDR1 and CDR2 from the germline V gene are SEHNR and FQNEAQ (reference sequence). The DNA of the CDR3 is TGTGCCAGCAGCTTGGGGGGGCTTGGCGAAAAACTGTTTTTT. Its translation is CASSLGGLGEKLFF.

The V gene is TRBV6-5, the J gene TRBJ2-3; D is undetermined. Germline-derived CDR1 and CDR2 are MNHEY and SVGAGI. V dropped 6 bases and J dropped 5 bases, with 12 bases sitting between them. This CDR3 region has 13 residues. This chain's CDR3 is CASSLNYGDTQYF. As DNA, the CDR3 is TGTGCCAGCAGCCTCAACTATGGAGATACGCAGTATTTT.

This chain uses TRBV7-9 with TRBJ2-7; tentative D call: TRBD1 (5 bases). The CDR3 sequence is 15 residues long. V gave up 5 bases and J gave up 0 bases, with 14 bases separating them. Germline CDR1 is SEHNR and CDR2 is FQNEAQ (reference sequence). CDR3: CASSQPQGSSYEQYF. As DNA, the CDR3 is TGTGCCAGCAGCCAACCCCAGGGAAGCTCCTACGAGCAGTACTTC.

The V and J genes are TRBV30 and TRBJ1-4; D remains ambiguous. Germline CDR1 reads GTSNPN; CDR2 reads SVGIG (reference sequence). This CDR3 is 16 amino acids long. The V end was cut by 3 bases, the J end by 5 bases, with 19 bases between. The CDR3 protein is CAWRPLWAGLNEKLFF. The DNA for the CDR3 is TGTGCCTGGAGACCTTTATGGGCCGGTCTAAATGAAAAACTGTTTTTT.